This T cell receptor (beta chain) was sequenced in a study of blood T cell repertoires in COVID-19. Original methodology: From reference gene primer amplification, estimates of nucleated cell counts were derived. Method: immunoSEQ multiplex PCR; TCRdb's copy keeps in-frame clones and lacks some. Clone size and the V and J calls come from that table; the DNA yielded D and trimming. The repertoire holds about 140,000 clones, around 87% seen once, with about 10% in the top ten. Participants came from 20 to 25 US areas, aged about 18 to 89 years. Allocation to cohorts depended on clinical history reported by the participants. V lost 0 bases, J lost 7 bases, and 14 bases lay in between. The CDR3 has 15 amino acids. Per germline, CDR1 SGHRS and CDR2 YFSETQ.

The origin of this receptor is a man aged 60-69 years who had recovered from COVID-19. The source material was PBMCs or T cells enriched from blood (not recorded which). The chain combines TRBV5-1 with TRBJ2-1; D is perhaps TRBD2 (7 bases). The CDR3 reads CASSLEGGTQNEQFF. In nucleotides, the CDR3 is TGCGCCAGCAGCTTGGAGGGGGGGACTCAAAATGAGCAGTTCTTC.